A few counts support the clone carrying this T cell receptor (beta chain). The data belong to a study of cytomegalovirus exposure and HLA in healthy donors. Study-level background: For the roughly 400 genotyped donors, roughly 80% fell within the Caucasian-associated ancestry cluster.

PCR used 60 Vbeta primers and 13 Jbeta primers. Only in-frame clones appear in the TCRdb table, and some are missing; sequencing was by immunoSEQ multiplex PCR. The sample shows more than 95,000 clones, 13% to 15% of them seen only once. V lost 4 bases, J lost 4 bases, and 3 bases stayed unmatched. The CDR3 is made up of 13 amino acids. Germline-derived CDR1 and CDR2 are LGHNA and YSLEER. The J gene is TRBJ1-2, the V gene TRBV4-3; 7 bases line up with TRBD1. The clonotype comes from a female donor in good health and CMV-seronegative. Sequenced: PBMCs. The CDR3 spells CASSPGGSYGYTF. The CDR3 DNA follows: TGCGCCAGCAGCCCAGGGGGGTCCTATGGCTACACCTTC.